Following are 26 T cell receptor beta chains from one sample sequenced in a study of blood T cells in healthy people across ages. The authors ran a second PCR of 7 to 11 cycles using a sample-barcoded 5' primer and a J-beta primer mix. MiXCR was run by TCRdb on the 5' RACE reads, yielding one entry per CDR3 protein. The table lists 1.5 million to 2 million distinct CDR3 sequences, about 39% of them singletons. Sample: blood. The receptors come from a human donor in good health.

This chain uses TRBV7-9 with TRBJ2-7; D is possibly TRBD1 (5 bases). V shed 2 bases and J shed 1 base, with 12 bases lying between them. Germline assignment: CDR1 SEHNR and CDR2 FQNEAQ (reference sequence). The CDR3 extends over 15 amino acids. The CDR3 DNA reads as TGTGCCAGCAGCTTATGGGTACAGGCATCCTACGAGCAGTACTTC. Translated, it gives CASSLWVQASYEQYF.

This CDR3 is CASSPPTPGEQYF. Written as DNA, the CDR3 is TGTGCCAGCAGCCCCCCCACGCCTGGCGAGCAGTACTTC. The chain recombines TRBV7-2 with TRBJ2-7, with D hard to call. The germline V gene encodes CDR1 SGHTA and CDR2 FQGNSA. V was cut by 5 bases and J by 6 bases, with 14 bases left in between. The CDR3 consists of 13 residues.

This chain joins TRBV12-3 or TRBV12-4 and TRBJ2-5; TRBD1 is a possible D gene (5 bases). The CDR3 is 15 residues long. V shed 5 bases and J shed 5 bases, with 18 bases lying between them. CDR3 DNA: TGTGCCAGCAGTAGATCCCTAGGGGCGGAGGAGACCCAGTACTTC. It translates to CASSRSLGAEETQYF.

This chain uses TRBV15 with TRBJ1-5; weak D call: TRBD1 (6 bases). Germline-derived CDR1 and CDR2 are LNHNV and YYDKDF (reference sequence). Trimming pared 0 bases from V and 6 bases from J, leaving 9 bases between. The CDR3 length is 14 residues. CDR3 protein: CATSREGGPQPQHF. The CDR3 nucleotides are TGTGCCACCAGCAGAGAGGGGGGGCCTCAGCCCCAGCATTTT. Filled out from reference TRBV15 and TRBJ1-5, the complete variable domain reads DAMVIQNPRYQVTQFGKPVTLSCSQTLNHNVMYWYQQKSSQAPKLLFHYYDKDFNNEADTPDNFQSRRPNTSFCFLDIRSPGLGDTAMYLCATSREGGPQPQHFGDGTRLSIL.

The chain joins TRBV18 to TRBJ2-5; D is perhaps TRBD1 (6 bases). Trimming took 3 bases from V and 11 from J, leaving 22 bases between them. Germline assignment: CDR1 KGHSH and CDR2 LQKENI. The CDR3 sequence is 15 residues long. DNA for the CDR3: TGTGCCAGCTCACCGGTCGGGACAAATTCCAATGAGCAGTACTTC. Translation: CASSPVGTNSNEQYF.

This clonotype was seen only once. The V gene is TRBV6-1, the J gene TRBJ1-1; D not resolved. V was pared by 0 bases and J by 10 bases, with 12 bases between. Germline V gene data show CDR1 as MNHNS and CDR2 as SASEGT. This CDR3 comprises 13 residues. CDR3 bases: TGTGCCAGCAGTGAAGCGCTGGGAGGGAGAGCTTTCTTT. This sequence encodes CASSEALGGRAFF.

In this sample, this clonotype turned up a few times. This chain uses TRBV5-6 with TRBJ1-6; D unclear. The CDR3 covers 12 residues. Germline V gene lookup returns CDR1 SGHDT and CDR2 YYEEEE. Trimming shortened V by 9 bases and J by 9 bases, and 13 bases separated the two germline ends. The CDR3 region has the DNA TGTGCCATCTACTGTACTCGTTCACCCCTCCACTTT. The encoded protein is CAIYCTRSPLHF.

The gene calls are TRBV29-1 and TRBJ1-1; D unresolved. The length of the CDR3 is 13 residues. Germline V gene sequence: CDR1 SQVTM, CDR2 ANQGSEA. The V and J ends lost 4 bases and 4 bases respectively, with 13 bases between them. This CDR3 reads CSVGINDGTEAFF. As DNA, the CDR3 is TGCAGCGTTGGCATAAACGATGGCACTGAAGCTTTCTTT.

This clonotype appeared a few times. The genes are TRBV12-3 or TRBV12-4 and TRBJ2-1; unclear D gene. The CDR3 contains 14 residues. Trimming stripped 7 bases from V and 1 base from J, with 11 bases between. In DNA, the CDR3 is TGTGCCAGCAATTACTTCCCTTCCTACAATGAGCAGTTCTTC. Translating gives CASNYFPSYNEQFF.

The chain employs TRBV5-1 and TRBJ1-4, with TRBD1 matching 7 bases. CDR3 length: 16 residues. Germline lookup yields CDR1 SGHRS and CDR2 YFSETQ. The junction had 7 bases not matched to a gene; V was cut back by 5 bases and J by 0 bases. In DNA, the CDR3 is TGCGCCAGCAGTTATCGGGGACAGCCAACTAATGAAAAACTGTTTTTT. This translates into CASSYRGQPTNEKLFF.

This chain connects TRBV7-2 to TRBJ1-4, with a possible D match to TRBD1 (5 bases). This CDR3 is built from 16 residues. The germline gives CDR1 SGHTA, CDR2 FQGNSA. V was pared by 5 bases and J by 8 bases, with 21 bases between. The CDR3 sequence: CASSVEGRRLYEKLFF. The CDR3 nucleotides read TGTGCCAGCAGCGTTGAGGGGAGAAGGCTTTACGAAAAACTGTTTTTT.

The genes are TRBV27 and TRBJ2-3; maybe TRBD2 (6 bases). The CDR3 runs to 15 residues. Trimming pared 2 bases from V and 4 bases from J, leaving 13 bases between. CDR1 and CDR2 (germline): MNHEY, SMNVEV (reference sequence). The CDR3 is CASSLASGRADTQYF. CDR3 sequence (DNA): TGTGCCAGCAGTTTAGCCAGCGGGCGAGCAGATACGCAGTATTTT.

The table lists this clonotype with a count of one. CDR3 residues: CAISGGTGRNTGELFF. The DNA for the CDR3 is TGTGCCATCAGTGGGGGGACCGGGAGAAACACCGGGGAGCTGTTTTTT. The chain couples TRBV10-3 to TRBJ2-2; a weak D match, TRBD2 (6 bases). The V and J ends lost 4 bases and 2 bases respectively, with 14 bases between them. Germline V gene sequence: CDR1 ENHRY, CDR2 SYGVKD. The CDR3 contains 16 residues.

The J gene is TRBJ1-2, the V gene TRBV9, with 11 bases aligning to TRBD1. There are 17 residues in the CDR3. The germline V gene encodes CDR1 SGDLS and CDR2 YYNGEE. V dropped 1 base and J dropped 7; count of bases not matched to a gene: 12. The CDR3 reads CASSVLAGQGGFGGYTF. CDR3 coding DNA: TGTGCCAGCAGCGTACTAGCGGGACAGGGGGGTTTCGGTGGCTACACCTTC.

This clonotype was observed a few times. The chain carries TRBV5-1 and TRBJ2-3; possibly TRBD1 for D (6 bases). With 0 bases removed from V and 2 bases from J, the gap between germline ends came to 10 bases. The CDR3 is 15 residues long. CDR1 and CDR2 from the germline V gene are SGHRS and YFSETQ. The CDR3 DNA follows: TGCGCCAGCAGCTTGGCAGGGGTCGTCACAGATACGCAGTATTTT. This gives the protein CASSLAGVVTDTQYF.

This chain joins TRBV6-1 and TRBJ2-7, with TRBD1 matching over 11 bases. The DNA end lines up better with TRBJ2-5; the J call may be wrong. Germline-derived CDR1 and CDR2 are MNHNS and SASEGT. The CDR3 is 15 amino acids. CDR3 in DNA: TGTGCCAGCAATCTAGGGACAGGGGGGGGCGAGACCCAGTACTTC. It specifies CASNLGTGGGETQYF.

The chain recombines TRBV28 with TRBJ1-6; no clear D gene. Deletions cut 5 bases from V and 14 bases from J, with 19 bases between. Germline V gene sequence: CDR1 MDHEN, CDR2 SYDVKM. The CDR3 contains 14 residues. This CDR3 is CASSPTGLGLTLHF. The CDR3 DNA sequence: TGTGCCAGCAGTCCTACCGGACTGGGGTTGACCCTCCACTTT. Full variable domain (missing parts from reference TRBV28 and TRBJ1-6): DVKVTQSSRYLVKRTGEKVFLECVQDMDHENMFWYRQDPGLGLRLIYFSYDVKMKEKGDIPEGYSVSREKKERFSLILESASTNQTSMYLCASSPTGLGLTLHFGNGTRLTVT.

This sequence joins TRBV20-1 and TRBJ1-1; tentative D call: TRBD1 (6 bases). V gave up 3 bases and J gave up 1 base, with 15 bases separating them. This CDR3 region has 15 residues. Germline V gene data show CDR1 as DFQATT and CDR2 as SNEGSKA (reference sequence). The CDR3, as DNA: TGCAGTGCTAGGCCCGGGGGCGGGTGGAACACTGAAGCTTTCTTT. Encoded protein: CSARPGGGWNTEAFF.

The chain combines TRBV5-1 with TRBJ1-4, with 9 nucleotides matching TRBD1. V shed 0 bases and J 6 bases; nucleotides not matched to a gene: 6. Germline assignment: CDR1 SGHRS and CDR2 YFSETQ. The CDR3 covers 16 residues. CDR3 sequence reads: CASSLDPQGADEKLFF. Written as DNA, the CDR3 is TGCGCCAGCAGCTTGGACCCACAGGGGGCAGATGAAAAACTGTTTTTT.

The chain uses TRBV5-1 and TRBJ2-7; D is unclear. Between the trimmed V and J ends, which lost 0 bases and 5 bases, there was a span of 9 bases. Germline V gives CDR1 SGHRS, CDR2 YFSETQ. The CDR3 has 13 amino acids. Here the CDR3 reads CASSLDWQNEQYF. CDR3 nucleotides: TGCGCCAGCAGCTTGGATTGGCAGAACGAGCAGTACTTC.

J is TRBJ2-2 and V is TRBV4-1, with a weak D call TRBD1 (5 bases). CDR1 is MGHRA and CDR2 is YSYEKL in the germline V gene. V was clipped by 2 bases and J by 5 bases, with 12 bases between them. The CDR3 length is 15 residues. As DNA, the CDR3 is TGCGCCAGCAGCCAATCCCAGGGAAATACCGGGGAGCTGTTTTTT. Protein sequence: CASSQSQGNTGELFF.

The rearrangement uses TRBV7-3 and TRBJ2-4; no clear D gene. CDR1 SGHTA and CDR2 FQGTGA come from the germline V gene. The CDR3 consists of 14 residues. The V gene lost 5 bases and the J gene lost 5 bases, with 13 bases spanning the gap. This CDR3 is CASSPPTGQNIQYF. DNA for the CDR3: TGTGCCAGCAGCCCCCCCACCGGTCAAAACATTCAGTACTTC.

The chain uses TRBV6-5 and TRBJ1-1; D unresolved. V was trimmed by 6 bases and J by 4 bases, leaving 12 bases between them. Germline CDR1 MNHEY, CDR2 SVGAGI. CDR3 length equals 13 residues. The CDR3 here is CASRVTRSTEAFF. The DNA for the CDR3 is TGTGCCAGCAGGGTTACTAGGAGCACTGAAGCTTTCTTT.

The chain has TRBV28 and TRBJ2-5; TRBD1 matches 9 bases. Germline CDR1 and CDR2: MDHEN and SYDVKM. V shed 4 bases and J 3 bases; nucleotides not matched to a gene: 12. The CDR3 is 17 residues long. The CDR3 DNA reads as TGTGCCAGCAGTTCCACCCATTTGGGACAGGGTGAAGAGACCCAGTACTTC. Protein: CASSSTHLGQGEETQYF.

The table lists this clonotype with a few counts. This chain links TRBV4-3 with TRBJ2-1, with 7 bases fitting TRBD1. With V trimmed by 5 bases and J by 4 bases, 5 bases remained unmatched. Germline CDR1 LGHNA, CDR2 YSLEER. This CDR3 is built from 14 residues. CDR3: CASSGEGAYNEQFF. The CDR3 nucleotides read TGCGCCAGCAGCGGAGAGGGGGCGTACAATGAGCAGTTCTTC.

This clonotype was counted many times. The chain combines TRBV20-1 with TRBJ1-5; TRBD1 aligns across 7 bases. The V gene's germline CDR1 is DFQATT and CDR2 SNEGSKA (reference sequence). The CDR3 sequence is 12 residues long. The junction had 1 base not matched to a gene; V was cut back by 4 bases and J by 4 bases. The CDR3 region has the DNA TGCAGTGCTATACAGGGGAATCAGCCCCAGCATTTT. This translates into CSAIQGNQPQHF.